These 16 T cell receptor beta chains were all obtained from the same sample, sequenced in a study of OX40 agonist ivuxolimab in advanced cancers. Some clones are missing from TCRdb's copy, which holds only in-frame ones; the method was immunoSEQ multiplex PCR. Among about 94,000 clones listed, around 91% were seen once. Sequencing used CD4+ or CD8+ T cells sorted from blood, obtained in a trial of the OX40 agonist ivuxolimab. The receptors derive from an adult with an advanced solid tumor such as melanoma, head and neck, liver or kidney cancer.

The chain is built from TRBV27 and TRBJ2-3; 8 nucleotides match TRBD2. Germline loops: CDR1 MNHEY, CDR2 SMNVEV (reference sequence). This CDR3 region has 19 residues. The ends lost 0 bases at V and 4 bases at J; junction bases unmatched: 15. CDR3 coding DNA: TGTGCCAGCAGTTTATCCCGGGGGGGGATTAAACAGGGTCCAGATACGCAGTATTTT. Its translation is CASSLSRGGIKQGPDTQYF.

The chain employs TRBV7-2 and TRBJ2-3; no clear D. Germline CDR1 and CDR2: SGHTA and FQGNSA. Trimming took 5 bases from V and 6 from J, leaving 15 bases between them. The CDR3 covers 14 residues. The CDR3 region is CASSLESGRDTQYF. DNA of the CDR3: TGTGCCAGCAGCCTCGAGTCGGGTCGGGATACGCAGTATTTT.

The chain combines TRBV7-6 with TRBJ2-7, with D possibly TRBD1 on 6 matching bases. V was trimmed by 5 bases and J by 2 bases, leaving 13 bases between them. The germline V gene encodes CDR1 SGHVS and CDR2 FNYEAQ. This CDR3 comprises 14 residues. The CDR3 sequence is CASSHSQGPYEQYF. The CDR3 DNA sequence: TGTGCCAGCAGCCACTCACAGGGTCCCTACGAGCAGTACTTC.

V usage is TRBV4-2 and J usage is TRBJ2-1, with 12 bases identical to TRBD2. Germline V gives CDR1 LGHNA, CDR2 YNFKEQ. V shed 6 bases and J 4 bases; nucleotides not matched to a gene: 13. This CDR3 is 18 amino acids long. CDR3 in DNA: TGTGCCAGCAGTAAAATCTCTAGCGGGAGGGCAGGGTACAATGAGCAGTTCTTC. Translated, it gives CASSKISSGRAGYNEQFF.

The rearrangement joins TRBV7-8 to TRBJ2-1; 7 nucleotides align to TRBD1. V shed 7 bases and J 5 bases; nucleotides not matched to a gene: 8. The CDR3 extends over 14 amino acids. Germline V gene lookup returns CDR1 SGHVS and CDR2 FQNEAQ. This chain's CDR3 is CASNLRGWDNEQFF. CDR3 DNA: TGTGCCAGCAACCTCAGGGGGTGGGACAATGAGCAGTTCTTC.

V and J are TRBV2 and TRBJ1-5; possible D gene TRBD1, 5 bases. Deletions cut 6 bases from V and 0 bases from J, with 12 bases between. Germline CDR1 reads SNHLY; CDR2 reads FYNNEI. The CDR3 has 15 amino acids. CDR3 bases: TGTGCCAGCAGGCCGACAGACCTTAGCAATCAGCCCCAGCATTTT. Translation: CASRPTDLSNQPQHF.

The chain recombines TRBV9 with TRBJ2-4, with D possibly being TRBD1 or TRBD2 (5 bases each). Germline CDR1 is SGDLS and CDR2 is YYNGEE. This CDR3 has 17 residues. The V end lost 4 bases, the J end lost 1 base, and 18 bases lay between the germline ends. As DNA, the CDR3 is TGTGCCAGCAGCACTAGACAGATCCTCCTCGCCAAAAACATTCAGTACTTC. It specifies CASSTRQILLAKNIQYF.

The chain employs TRBV29-1 and TRBJ2-3; TRBD2 agrees at 10 bases. Germline V gene data show CDR1 as SQVTM and CDR2 as ANQGSEA. This CDR3 comprises 14 residues. V trimming: 2 bases; J trimming: 7 bases; junction bases outside the gene matches: 6. CDR3 nucleotides: TGCAGCGTTGAACCGGGACTAGCGACCTATACGCAGTATTTT. This encodes CSVEPGLATYTQYF.

This rearrangement joins TRBV5-6 to TRBJ2-3, with D perhaps TRBD1 (5 bases). Deletions cut 4 bases from V and 3 bases from J, with 18 bases between. The germline V gene encodes CDR1 SGHDT and CDR2 YYEEEE. The CDR3 length is 16 residues. The CDR3 coding sequence is TGTGCCAGCAGCCCCCTCAGGGATTTGGGGACAGATACGCAGTATTTT. Residues: CASSPLRDLGTDTQYF.

The rearrangement links TRBV6-5 to TRBJ2-7; D is unresolved. The V and J ends lost 0 bases and 12 bases respectively, with 18 bases between them. Germline CDR1 and CDR2: MNHEY and SVGAGI. The CDR3 has 14 amino acids. The CDR3: CASSYSLGRRQPYF. DNA for the CDR3: TGTGCCAGCAGTTACTCCCTTGGACGGCGCCAGCCGTACTTC.

The chain has TRBV5-1 and TRBJ2-4, with D tentatively TRBD1 or TRBD2 (6 bases each). This CDR3 has 14 amino acids. Germline lookup yields CDR1 SGHRS and CDR2 YFSETQ. The V gene lost 0 bases and the J gene lost 7 bases, with 11 bases spanning the gap. The CDR3 is CASSLDRRGNIQYF. CDR3 DNA: TGCGCCAGCAGCTTGGATAGGAGGGGGAACATTCAGTACTTC.

This clone was seen once. V and J are TRBV5-1 and TRBJ1-4; the D gene is possibly TRBD1 (6 bases). Trimming pared 4 bases from V and 4 bases from J, leaving 17 bases between. The CDR3 is 16 residues long. Per germline, CDR1 SGHRS and CDR2 YFSETQ. CDR3 coding DNA: TGCGCCAGCAGCCTGTCAGGGGCTGGGGATAATGAAAAACTGTTTTTT. Protein sequence: CASSLSGAGDNEKLFF. Variable domain in full (rest from reference TRBV5-1 and TRBJ1-4): KAGVTQTPRYLIKTRGQQVTLSCSPISGHRSVSWYQQTPGQGLQFLFEYFSETQRNKGNFPGRFSGRQFSNSRSEMNVSTLELGDSALYLCASSLSGAGDNEKLFFGSGTQLSVL.

This clone has a handful of counts. The rearrangement links TRBV2 to TRBJ2-5; possibly TRBD2 for D (6 bases). Trimming took off 3 bases at V and 8 bases at J, with 13 bases between the two ends. The CDR3 has 13 amino acids. Germline V gene sequence: CDR1 SNHLY, CDR2 FYNNEI. The CDR3 is CASSEEGETTQYF. The DNA of the CDR3 is TGTGCCAGCAGTGAGGAGGGTGAGACAACCCAGTACTTC.

This chain joins TRBV15 and TRBJ2-3, with 8 nucleotides matching TRBD1. J lost 1 base, V lost 4 bases, and 4 bases had no gene match. Germline lookup yields CDR1 LNHNV and CDR2 YYDKDF (reference sequence). The CDR3 sequence is 15 residues long. CDR3 coding DNA: TGTGCCACCAGCATACACAGGGGGGGCACAGATACGCAGTATTTT. Translated: CATSIHRGGTDTQYF. Based on the CDR3 plus reference TRBV15 and TRBJ2-3, the full variable domain is DAMVIQNPRYQVTQFGKPVTLSCSQTLNHNVMYWYQQKSSQAPKLLFHYYDKDFNNEADTPDNFQSRRPNTSFCFLDIRSPGLGDTAMYLCATSIHRGGTDTQYFGPGTRLTVL.

This chain uses TRBV5-4 with TRBJ2-3; D is possibly TRBD1 (6 bases). From germline, CDR1 is SGHNT and CDR2 YYREEE (reference sequence). V lost 4 bases and J lost 3, with 18 bases in between. CDR3 length: 16 residues. The CDR3 reads CASSIYRDQGTDTQYF. CDR3 coding DNA: TGTGCCAGCAGCATATACAGGGACCAAGGTACAGATACGCAGTATTTT.

The genes are TRBV28 and TRBJ2-6, with 9 bases that match TRBD2. V shed 4 bases and J 0 bases; nucleotides not matched to a gene: 13. The CDR3 consists of 20 residues. The germline gives CDR1 MDHEN, CDR2 SYDVKM. The CDR3 nucleotides are TGTGCCAGCAGTTATCCCTTAGGCGGGAGGGTAAGCTCTGGGGCCAACGTCCTGACTTTC. Its protein is CASSYPLGGRVSSGANVLTF.